The 4 T cell receptor beta chains given below trace back to one sample, sequenced in a study of T cell changes during pregnancy in multiple sclerosis. Only in-frame clones appear in the TCRdb table, and some are missing; sequencing was by immunoSEQ multiplex PCR. The table records under 50,000 clones, about nine tenths of them present only once. Sequenced material: CD4+ T cells from peripheral blood mononuclear cells, taken in the first trimester of pregnancy. Receptors originate from a female donor in good health, enrolled as a control in a pregnancy study.

V gene TRBV4-1 combines with J gene TRBJ2-3, with D possibly TRBD1 on 5 matching bases. Germline CDR1 and CDR2: MGHRA and YSYEKL. This CDR3 region has 15 residues. V lost 5 bases, J lost 2 bases, and 14 bases lay in between. The chain's CDR3 is CASSEGKGNTDTQYF. DNA of the CDR3: TGCGCCAGCAGCGAAGGGAAGGGGAACACAGATACGCAGTATTTT.

This clone was observed once. The V gene is TRBV28, the J gene TRBJ2-3, with D possibly being TRBD2 (6 bases). V lost 6 bases to trimming and J lost 2 bases, with 18 bases between them. Germline CDR1 MDHEN, CDR2 SYDVKM. The CDR3 loop spans 16 amino acids. The CDR3 DNA reads as TGTGCCAGCAGGCCCCCGGGACTCCGAGCCACAGATACGCAGTATTTT. It translates to CASRPPGLRATDTQYF.

J is TRBJ1-5 and V is TRBV28; D is possibly TRBD1 (5 bases). This CDR3 is built from 15 residues. CDR1 MDHEN and CDR2 SYDVKM come from the germline V gene. The V end was cut by 3 bases, the J end by 2 bases, with 11 bases between. The CDR3 spells CASSLGGGGNQPQHF. CDR3 DNA: TGTGCCAGCAGTTTGGGTGGGGGGGGCAATCAGCCCCAGCATTTT.

V usage is TRBV12-5 and J usage is TRBJ2-3, with a weak D call TRBD2 (5 bases). Per the germline V gene, CDR1 is LGHNT and CDR2 is FRNRAP. The V end lost 4 bases, the J end lost 2 bases, and 16 bases lay between the germline ends. The CDR3 has 16 amino acids. The CDR3 protein is CASGSPTRTLTDTQYF. CDR3 bases: TGTGCTAGTGGTTCCCCAACTAGGACCCTCACAGATACGCAGTATTTT.